One sample yielded the 26 T cell receptor beta chains listed below, sequenced in a study of T cells in Graves' hyperthyroidism and ophthalmopathy. Amplified TCR beta CDR3 regions came from RNA transcripts. Using the HTBI primer set, a first-round RT-PCR was run on the TCR CDR3. In TCRdb, the multiplex PCR reads were re-called with MiXCR into one record per CDR3 protein. The sample lists nearly 750,000 distinct CDR3 sequences, 30% to 40% occurring once. The material sequenced was blood. The receptors derive from a woman in her thirties or forties with Graves' hyperthyroidism.

Note on this clonotype: Being one base from a much bigger clone, this may be a read error. This chain joins TRBV2 and TRBJ1-1, with D hard to call. V was shortened by 7 bases and J by 1 base, with 22 bases between the two germline ends. CDR3 length equals 17 residues. Germline-derived CDR1 and CDR2 are SNHLY and FYNNEI. The CDR3 DNA reads TGTGCCAGCATGATGGCAGGACGATCACTCAGGAACACTGAAGCTTTCTTT. Translation: CASMMAGRSLRNTEAFF.

This clonotype has ten or more counts. The chain recombines TRBV7-9 with TRBJ1-4; D ambiguous. CDR3 size: 13 residues. V lost 5 bases and J 1 base, leaving 5 bases between the germline ends. Germline V CDR1 and CDR2: SEHNR, FQNEAQ (reference sequence). CDR3 sequence reads: CASSPVTNEKLFF. The CDR3 nucleotides read TGTGCCAGCAGCCCGGTAACTAATGAAAAACTGTTTTTT.

Remarks on this clonotype: The junction does not match germline at one end; this may be a read error. The chain links TRBV10-3 to TRBJ1-4; D may be TRBD1 (5 bases). Germline-derived CDR1 and CDR2 are ENHRY and SYGVKD. The CDR3 sequence is 14 residues long. The DNA for the CDR3 is TGTGCCAGCAGTGGTGGGGCTTTGAATGAAAAACTGTTTTTT. Its protein is CASSGGALNEKLFF.

The table lists this clonotype with a count of one. The V call is TRBV10-3, the J call TRBJ1-2; TRBD1 aligns across 7 bases. The CDR3 has 13 residues. The trim removed 10 bases at V and 7 bases at J, leaving 12 bases unmatched. Germline CDR1 is ENHRY and CDR2 is SYGVKD. As DNA, the CDR3 is TGTGCCACCACCTCCGGGACAGACTGTGGCTACACCTTC. Translating it yields CATTSGTDCGYTF.

This clonotype has ten or more counts. The rearrangement uses TRBV20-1 and TRBJ1-1; D gene uncertain. The V end lost 8 bases, the J end lost 7 bases, and 14 bases lay between the germline ends. Germline lookup yields CDR1 DFQATT and CDR2 SNEGSKA (reference sequence). The CDR3 is 11 residues long. CDR3 in amino acids: CSWNGVNEAFF. CDR3 coding DNA: TGCAGTTGGAACGGGGTGAATGAAGCTTTCTTT.

A note on this clonotype: Given a much more abundant clone one base away, this may be a read error. Lacking the conserved final phenylalanine or tryptophan, this CDR3 likely reflects a read error. V is TRBV20-1 and J is TRBJ2-5; 13 bases fit TRBD2. Trimming took 5 bases from V and 4 from J; bases not matched to a gene: 4. Germline CDR1 DFQATT, CDR2 SNEGSKA (reference sequence). This CDR3 comprises 14 residues. CDR3 amino acids: CSAGGLAGIETQYS. The CDR3 DNA is TGCAGTGCTGGGGGACTAGCGGGAATAGAGACCCAGTACTCC.

The genes are TRBV15 and TRBJ1-2, with a tentative D call TRBD1 (6 bases). The CDR3 is 14 residues long. The germline CDR1 and CDR2 sequences are LNHNV and YYDKDF (reference sequence). V was cut by 0 bases and J by 6 bases, with 11 bases left in between. DNA for the CDR3: TGTGCCACCAGCAGAGACCTACAGGGCGATGGCTACACCTTC. Residues: CATSRDLQGDGYTF.

The rearrangement uses TRBV10-2 and TRBJ2-3; the match to TRBD1 covers 9 bases. The CDR3 is made up of 16 amino acids. Trimming removed 6 bases from V and 4 bases from J; junction bases left unmatched: 11. Germline V CDR1 and CDR2: WSHSY, SAAADI. CDR3: CASRAQGALQADTQYF. As DNA, the CDR3 is TGCGCCAGCAGGGCACAGGGGGCGTTACAAGCAGATACGCAGTATTTT.

This clonotype was observed a handful of times. This chain connects TRBV15 to TRBJ1-4; D gene uncertain. V lost 0 bases, J lost 0 bases, and 8 bases lay in between. Germline V gene data show CDR1 as LNHNV and CDR2 as YYDKDF (reference sequence). CDR3 length: 16 amino acids. This CDR3 is CATSRDRTTTNEKLFF. DNA of the CDR3: TGTGCCACCAGCAGAGACAGAACCACAACTAATGAAAAACTGTTTTTT. The whole variable domain, remainder taken from reference TRBV15 and TRBJ1-4, is DAMVIQNPRYQVTQFGKPVTLSCSQTLNHNVMYWYQQKSSQAPKLLFHYYDKDFNNEADTPDNFQSRRPNTSFCFLDIRSPGLGDTAMYLCATSRDRTTTNEKLFFGSGTQLSVL.

This clonotype was observed many times. The chain combines TRBV19 with TRBJ1-1; D ambiguous. CDR1 is LNHDA, CDR2 SQIVND, per germline (reference sequence). This CDR3 spans 13 amino acids. Trimming took off 5 bases at V and 1 base at J, with 8 bases between the two ends. The CDR3 DNA is TGTGCCAGTAGTTCTACTACGAACACTGAAGCTTTCTTT. It encodes CASSSTTNTEAFF.

At least ten counts were recorded for this clonotype. The chain joins TRBV7-2 to TRBJ2-7; no firm D call. The ends were cut back, 4 bases at V and 4 bases at J, with 11 bases in the middle. Germline-derived CDR1 and CDR2 are SGHTA and FQGNSA. This CDR3 spans 13 amino acids. In nucleotides, the CDR3 is TGTGCCAGCAGCTCACTGATGAATTACGAGCAGTACTTC. It yields the protein CASSSLMNYEQYF.

This clonotype has ten or more counts. J is TRBJ1-2 and V is TRBV10-3; D possibly corresponds to TRBD1 (6 bases). V lost 0 bases and J lost 7, with 15 bases in between. CDR1 and CDR2 (germline): ENHRY, SYGVKD. The CDR3 contains 15 residues. In DNA form, the CDR3 reads TGTGCCATCAGTGAGTCGCTACAGGGTCCCCGTGGCTACACCTTC. This gives the protein CAISESLQGPRGYTF.

With regard to this clonotype: A single base separates this from a much larger clone, so it may be a read error. The chain is built from TRBV20-1 and TRBJ1-4; D is ambiguous. V dropped 1 base and J dropped 6 bases, with 15 bases sitting between them. The CDR3 spans 15 residues. In germline, CDR1 is DFQATT, CDR2 SNEGSKA (reference sequence). CDR3 loop: CSARGGRSTYEKLFF. CDR3 coding DNA: TGCAGTGCTAGAGGTGGACGGAGTACTTATGAAAAACTGTTTTTT.

Notes on this clonotype: This could be a read error, since a much larger clone is one nucleotide away. Given the absence of the conserved phenylalanine or tryptophan at the CDR3 end, a read error is likely. V is TRBV7-9 and J is TRBJ2-7, with 7 bases matching TRBD2. The V and J ends lost 1 base and 6 bases, in that order; junction bases with no gene match: 6. Per germline, CDR1 SEHNR and CDR2 FQNEAQ (reference sequence). This CDR3 comprises 14 residues. Here the CDR3 DNA reads TGTGCCAGCAGCTTAGTTCGGGGGGTTGGCGAGCAGTACCTC. Translated: CASSLVRGVGEQYL.

This clonotype showed up just a few times. The chain recombines TRBV25-1 with TRBJ2-7, with D tentatively TRBD2 (5 bases). V was shortened by 1 base and J by 1 base, with 8 bases between the two germline ends. CDR3 length: 14 residues. CDR1 MGHDK and CDR2 SYGVNS come from the germline V gene. The CDR3 nucleotides read TGTGCCAGCAGTGAATCTCGGACTTCCTACGAGCAGTACTTC. Its translation: CASSESRTSYEQYF.

V is TRBV12-3 or TRBV12-4 and J is TRBJ2-5; TRBD1 might be the D (5 bases). V shed 2 bases and J shed 2 bases, with 12 bases lying between them. The CDR3 runs 15 residues. The CDR3 is CASSLSRTRQETQYF. For the CDR3, the DNA is TGTGCCAGCAGTTTATCAAGGACAAGACAAGAGACCCAGTACTTC.

As for this clonotype: The junction and the germline gene differ at one end; a read error may be behind it. J is TRBJ2-2 and V is TRBV5-1; D is possibly TRBD2 (5 bases). This CDR3 region has 12 residues. Germline V gene data show CDR1 as SGHRS and CDR2 as YFSETQ. The CDR3 reads CASNLDTGEPFF. The DNA for the CDR3 is TGTGCCAGTAACCTCGACACCGGGGAGCCGTTTTTT.

As concerns this clonotype: Mismatch with germline at one junction end may stem from a read error. The rearrangement joins TRBV24-1 to TRBJ1-1, with D perhaps matching TRBD1 (6 bases). The CDR3 totals 14 residues. Germline V gives CDR1 KGHDR, CDR2 SFDVKD. The CDR3 sequence: CASSFIGQTTEAFF. CDR3 DNA sequence: TGTGCCAGCAGTTTTATCGGACAGACGACTGAAGCTTTCTTT.

This clonotype was seen many times. The chain carries TRBV29-1 and TRBJ1-1, with a possible D match to TRBD1 (6 bases). V was cut by 3 bases and J by 4 bases, with 15 bases left in between. From germline, CDR1 is SQVTM and CDR2 ANQGSEA. This CDR3 has 14 residues. In DNA form, the CDR3 reads TGCAGCGTTGATCGGGGGCCTGATCGCACTGAAGCTTTCTTT. Translating it yields CSVDRGPDRTEAFF.

J is TRBJ2-5 and V is TRBV24-1; a possible D gene is TRBD2 (6 bases). The germline CDR1 and CDR2 sequences are KGHDR and SFDVKD. The CDR3 sequence is 16 residues long. The V end lost 3 bases, the J end lost 9 bases, and 22 bases lay between the germline ends. The CDR3 region is CATSDAMGAGNQPQYF. The CDR3 DNA reads as TGTGCCACCAGTGATGCGATGGGAGCGGGCAATCAGCCCCAGTACTTC.

A remark on this clonotype: The CDR3 does not close with the conserved phenylalanine or tryptophan, likely indicating a read error. The chain employs TRBV6-5 and TRBJ1-1; unclear D gene. From germline, CDR1 is MNHEY and CDR2 SVGAGI. This CDR3 contains 14 residues. V was clipped by 2 bases and J by 2 bases, with 9 bases between them. CDR3 bases: TGTGCCAGCAGTTACAGGGTGGAAAACACTGAAGCTTTCCTT. It encodes CASSYRVENTEAFL.

With respect to this clonotype: This may come from a read error, since a much larger clone is one base off. The chain is built from TRBV7-8 and TRBJ2-3; D unclear. V lost 2 bases and J 4 bases, leaving 4 bases between the germline ends. CDR3 length: 12 residues. Germline CDR1 reads SGHVS; CDR2 reads FQNEAQ. The CDR3 DNA reads as TGTGCCAGCAGCTTAATGGCAGATACGCAGTATTTT. The encoded protein is CASSLMADTQYF. Supplemented by reference TRBV7-8 and TRBJ2-3, the full variable domain reads GAGVSQSPRYKVAKRGQDVALRCDPISGHVSLFWYQQALGQGPEFLTYFQNEAQLDKSGLPSDRFFAERPEGSVSTLKIQRTQQEDSAVYLCASSLMADTQYFGPGTRLTVL.

The sample holds many counts of this clonotype. The genes are TRBV20-1 and TRBJ1-2; no clear D. This CDR3 is built from 14 residues. Trimming took off 2 bases at V and 2 bases at J, with 12 bases between the two ends. CDR1 and CDR2 from the germline V gene are DFQATT and SNEGSKA (reference sequence). In DNA form, the CDR3 reads TGCAGTGCTAGACCAGAGACTTCCAACTATGGCTACACCTTC. Residues: CSARPETSNYGYTF.

In its sample, this clonotype was seen many times. V and J are TRBV24-1 and TRBJ1-1; 10 positions match TRBD1. The CDR3 sequence is 15 residues long. Per germline, CDR1 KGHDR and CDR2 SFDVKD. With 4 bases clipped from V and 6 bases from J, the junction kept 7 bases outside the gene matches. CDR3 amino acids: CATSDPRTGGAEAFF. The CDR3, as DNA: TGTGCCACCAGTGACCCTAGGACAGGGGGGGCTGAAGCTTTCTTT.

This clonotype was counted at least ten times. The chain recombines TRBV20-1 with TRBJ1-6; 9 nucleotides match TRBD1. V shed 3 bases, J shed 3 bases, and the junction held 6 bases outside the gene matches. CDR1 and CDR2 (germline): DFQATT, SNEGSKA (reference sequence). The CDR3 is 16 residues long. The CDR3 nucleotides are TGCAGTGCTAGGGTACAGGGGGCCGTCTATAATTCACCCCTCCACTTT. Translated: CSARVQGAVYNSPLHF.

This clonotype was counted between two and nine times. The chain employs TRBV12-3 or TRBV12-4 and TRBJ1-5; the D is unclear. Trimming shortened V by 2 bases and J by 0 bases, and 5 bases separated the two germline ends. The CDR3 has 14 residues. For the CDR3, the DNA is TGTGCCAGCAGTTTAAAACTTAGCAATCAGCCCCAGCATTTT. This encodes CASSLKLSNQPQHF.